This entry lists 20 T cell receptor beta chains sequenced from one sample in a study of lymphopenia after photon versus proton radiotherapy. TCRdb keeps only in-frame clones here, not all; method: immunoSEQ multiplex PCR. This sample carries several thousand clones, roughly 86% of them seen once, and the ten largest clones take around 15%. The sequencing used peripheral blood, collected from a patient treated with photon-based radiotherapy. These receptors were collected from a man between 60 and 75 years old with cholangiocarcinoma.

This sequence joins TRBV6-1 and TRBJ2-5, with TRBD2 identical over 10 bases. The CDR3 runs to 14 residues. Germline V gene data show CDR1 as MNHNS and CDR2 as SASEGT. The trim removed 10 bases at V and 4 bases at J, leaving 9 bases unmatched. Written as DNA, the CDR3 is TGTGCCACCCGGGCTAGCGGGAGTGGAGAGACCCAGTACTTC. Translated, it gives CATRASGSGETQYF.

The chain recombines TRBV19 with TRBJ1-1; no clear D. The CDR3 has 15 residues. Germline V gene lookup returns CDR1 LNHDA and CDR2 SQIVND (reference sequence). V lost 7 bases and J lost 3, with 18 bases in between. The CDR3 sequence is CASKKGKPFDTEAFF. CDR3 sequence (DNA): TGTGCCAGTAAAAAGGGAAAGCCCTTTGACACTGAAGCTTTCTTT.

The chain couples TRBV7-8 to TRBJ2-2, with D perhaps matching TRBD1 (6 bases). Trimming removed 5 bases at V and 2 bases at J, with 12 bases between. The CDR3 is 15 amino acids. Germline values: CDR1 SGHVS, CDR2 FQNEAQ. The CDR3 nucleotides read TGTGCCAGCAGCGTCGGACAGTTCAACACCGGGGAGCTGTTTTTT. Translated, it gives CASSVGQFNTGELFF.

V is TRBV9 and J is TRBJ2-3, with 13 bases fitting TRBD2. Germline values: CDR1 SGDLS, CDR2 YYNGEE. CDR3 length: 17 residues. The J segment lost 2 bases and the V segment lost 4 bases, leaving 7 bases of the junction unmatched. CDR3 DNA sequence: TGTGCCAGCAGCTCAGATGGGACTAGCGGGGACACAGATACGCAGTATTTT. Translating it yields CASSSDGTSGDTDTQYF.

This sequence joins TRBV6-6 and TRBJ2-4; TRBD1 agrees at 8 bases. Trimming at V came to 4 bases and at J to 11 bases, leaving 7 bases not matched to a gene. The CDR3 loop spans 13 amino acids. The germline CDR1 and CDR2 sequences are MNHNY and SVGAGI (reference sequence). In DNA, the CDR3 is TGTGCCAGCAGTTCGGGGGACAGGAGCCTTCAGTACTTC. Its translation is CASSSGDRSLQYF.

The rearrangement uses TRBV9 and TRBJ2-7; TRBD1 or TRBD2 may be the D gene (6 bases each). Per the germline V gene, CDR1 is SGDLS and CDR2 is YYNGEE. Trimming left V 4 bases short and J 3 bases short, with 17 bases between. The CDR3 is 15 amino acids. The CDR3 sequence: CASSSRVGGHYEQYF. In nucleotides, the CDR3 is TGTGCCAGCAGCTCCCGAGTAGGGGGGCACTACGAGCAGTACTTC.

This chain connects TRBV7-8 to TRBJ1-2; maybe TRBD1 (6 bases). The CDR3 sequence is 17 residues long. V was shortened by 2 bases and J by 3 bases, with 19 bases between the two germline ends. CDR1 SGHVS and CDR2 FQNEAQ come from the germline V gene. In DNA, the CDR3 is TGTGCCAGCAGCTTAATACCGGGGGCAAGGCCTGACTATGGCTACACCTTC. Translated, it gives CASSLIPGARPDYGYTF.

The chain carries TRBV12-5 and TRBJ1-1; no reliable D call. V lost 1 base and J lost 2, with 5 bases in between. From germline, CDR1 is LGHNT and CDR2 FRNRAP. The CDR3 loop spans 13 amino acids. The CDR3 DNA reads TGTGCTAGTGGTTTGGGGTCTAACACTGAAGCTTTCTTT. Translated: CASGLGSNTEAFF.

This clone came up once. J is TRBJ2-2 and V is TRBV27; 7 bases align to TRBD2. V lost 2 bases, J lost 6 bases, and 6 bases stayed unmatched. CDR1 is MNHEY, CDR2 SMNVEV, per germline (reference sequence). The CDR3 runs 15 residues. The CDR3 bases are TGTGCCAGCAGTTTAGGGGGGAGGGCCGCCGGGGAGCTGTTTTTT. This gives the protein CASSLGGRAAGELFF.

This chain connects TRBV5-6 to TRBJ2-7; 14 bases align to TRBD2. The CDR3 runs to 15 residues. With 3 bases clipped from V and 4 bases from J, the junction kept 3 bases outside the gene matches. Germline V gene lookup returns CDR1 SGHDT and CDR2 YYEEEE. The CDR3 region has the DNA TGTGCCAGCAGCTACGGACTAGCGGGAGGTTACGAGCAGTACTTC. Amino acid sequence: CASSYGLAGGYEQYF.

The V call is TRBV7-3, the J call TRBJ2-7; D gene unclear. CDR3 length: 12 amino acids. The ends were cut back, 1 base at V and 3 bases at J, with 4 bases in the middle. Per germline, CDR1 SGHTA and CDR2 FQGTGA. This CDR3 reads CASSLSFYEQYF. As DNA, the CDR3 is TGTGCCAGCAGCTTAAGTTTCTACGAGCAGTACTTC. Complete variable domain (other parts from reference TRBV7-3 and TRBJ2-7): GAGVSQTPSNKVTEKGKYVELRCDPISGHTALYWYRQSLGQGPEFLIYFQGTGAADDSGLPNDRFFAVRPEGSVSTLKIQRTERGDSAVYLCASSLSFYEQYFGPGTRLTVT.

V usage is TRBV2 and J usage is TRBJ2-1; 10 bases are shared with TRBD2. Germline V gene data show CDR1 as SNHLY and CDR2 as FYNNEI. The CDR3 runs to 13 residues. V lost 3 bases to trimming and J lost 11 bases; unmatched junction nucleotides: 4. CDR3 region: CASSEETSGKQFF. For the CDR3, the DNA is TGTGCCAGCAGTGAGGAAACTAGCGGGAAGCAGTTCTTC.

The gene calls are TRBV10-2 and TRBJ2-7; D is unresolved. The CDR3 has 12 residues. CDR1 is WSHSY, CDR2 SAAADI, per germline. The ends were cut back, 3 bases at V and 3 bases at J, with 6 bases in the middle. The chain's CDR3 is CASSDRNYEQYF. The CDR3 nucleotides read TGCGCCAGCAGTGACAGGAACTACGAGCAGTACTTC.

The chain joins TRBV5-4 to TRBJ2-7; perhaps D is TRBD1 or TRBD2 (5 bases each). V was shortened by 5 bases and J by 0 bases, with 18 bases between the two germline ends. The CDR3 runs 16 residues. Germline V CDR1 and CDR2: SGHNT, YYREEE (reference sequence). CDR3 nucleotides: TGTGCCAGCAGACTTAGGGACGGTCAGAGCTCCTACGAGCAGTACTTC. This encodes CASRLRDGQSSYEQYF.

A few counts support this clone. The genes are TRBV6-6 and TRBJ2-3; no definite D call. Per germline, CDR1 MNHNY and CDR2 SVGAGI (reference sequence). Trimming stripped 0 bases from V and 3 bases from J, with 13 bases between. The CDR3 spans 16 residues. The CDR3 reads CASSYSVGLGTDTQYF. The DNA for the CDR3 is TGTGCCAGCAGTTACTCGGTAGGATTAGGGACAGATACGCAGTATTTT.

CDR3 residues: CASSKDGLGPQHF. CDR3 DNA sequence: TGTGCCAGCAGCAAGGACGGGTTGGGGCCCCAGCATTTT. The chain combines TRBV6-1 with TRBJ1-5; no firm D call. The CDR3 contains 13 residues. Germline V gives CDR1 MNHNS, CDR2 SASEGT. V was cut by 6 bases and J by 9 bases, with 15 bases left in between.

The CDR3 bases are TGTGCCAGCAGTGCCATGAGTGGCGAAGCTTTCTTT. It is translated as CASSAMSGEAFF. The chain carries TRBV6-5 and TRBJ1-1; D remains ambiguous. Trimming left V 5 bases short and J 8 bases short, with 12 bases between. The CDR3 sequence is 12 residues long. The germline gives CDR1 MNHEY, CDR2 SVGAGI.

The genes are TRBV5-1 and TRBJ2-2; D is unresolved. CDR1 is SGHRS and CDR2 is YFSETQ in the germline V gene. The CDR3 loop spans 13 amino acids. Trimming removed 5 bases from V and 6 bases from J, with 11 bases in between. CDR3 sequence reads: CASRASPPGELFF. The CDR3, as DNA: TGCGCCAGCAGGGCCTCCCCCCCCGGGGAGCTGTTTTTT.

V is TRBV9 and J is TRBJ2-7, with D tentatively TRBD1 (6 bases). Germline CDR1 SGDLS, CDR2 YYNGEE. This CDR3 contains 17 residues. Deletions cut 4 bases from V and 6 bases from J, with 26 bases between. The CDR3: CASSPRRDRLPGVEQYF. The CDR3 coding sequence is TGTGCCAGCAGCCCCCGCCGGGACCGCCTTCCAGGGGTCGAGCAGTACTTC. Full variable domain (remainder filled in from reference TRBV9 and TRBJ2-7): DSGVTQTPKHLITATGQRVTLRCSPRSGDLSVYWYQQSLDQGLQFLIQYYNGEERAKGNILERFSAQQFPDLHSELNLSSLELGDSALYFCASSPRRDRLPGVEQYFGPGTRLTVT.

The chain is built from TRBV2 and TRBJ2-1, with D tentatively TRBD2 (5 bases). The CDR3 runs 15 residues. V shed 4 bases and J shed 4 bases, with 14 bases lying between them. Germline V gene lookup returns CDR1 SNHLY and CDR2 FYNNEI. The CDR3 here is CASSVGPSTYNEQFF. CDR3 DNA: TGTGCCAGCAGTGTCGGGCCTAGCACTTACAATGAGCAGTTCTTC.